Following are 19 T cell receptor beta chains from one sample sequenced in a study of blood T cell repertoires in COVID-19. Clones were read by immunoSEQ multiplex PCR, and TCRdb kept only the in-frame ones, dropping some. In the table there are a few hundred thousand clones, approximately 87% of which are singletons. Sequenced material: peripheral blood. These receptors all stem from a woman in her thirties with COVID-19, enrolled during active disease.

This clone was found once. This chain connects TRBV27 to TRBJ2-7, with TRBD1 identical over 7 bases. Germline loops: CDR1 MNHEY, CDR2 SMNVEV (reference sequence). With V trimmed by 7 bases and J by 4 bases, 10 bases remained unmatched. The CDR3 has 14 residues. The CDR3 is CASKPLGTAYEQYF. The CDR3 nucleotides are TGTGCCAGCAAACCCCTAGGGACAGCTTACGAGCAGTACTTC.

The rearrangement joins TRBV20-1 to TRBJ1-1, with unresolved D. In germline, CDR1 is DFQATT, CDR2 SNEGSKA (reference sequence). V was shortened by 3 bases and J by 3 bases, with 11 bases between the two germline ends. The CDR3 is 13 amino acids. CDR3 coding DNA: TGCAGTGCTAGTACGTGGAGGGACACTGAAGCTTTCTTT. Protein product: CSASTWRDTEAFF.

The rearrangement joins TRBV19 to TRBJ2-7, with 10 nucleotides matching TRBD2. The germline V gene encodes CDR1 LNHDA and CDR2 SQIVND (reference sequence). J gave up 2 bases and V 4 bases, and 11 bases lay outside the gene matches. The CDR3 runs 17 residues. The CDR3 DNA reads as TGTGCCAGTAGTACCGATCGCGGGACTAGCGCTACCTACGAGCAGTACTTC. Protein product: CASSTDRGTSATYEQYF.

A single count supports this clone. The DNA for the CDR3 is TGTGCCAGCAGTTTTGGAGTATTGCAGCCCCAGCATTTT. Protein product: CASSFGVLQPQHF. The V and J genes are TRBV12-3 or TRBV12-4 and TRBJ1-5; D ambiguous. Trimming shortened V by 3 bases and J by 7 bases, and 10 bases separated the two germline ends. The CDR3 consists of 13 residues.

This clone was observed a single time. The rearrangement uses TRBV6-1 and TRBJ2-3; D remains unclear. This CDR3 spans 14 amino acids. With 2 bases removed from V and 2 bases from J, the gap between germline ends came to 8 bases. Germline V gene data show CDR1 as MNHNS and CDR2 as SASEGT. The CDR3 bases are TGTGCCAGCAGTGAATACCGAGTCACAGATACGCAGTATTTT. It encodes CASSEYRVTDTQYF.

This chain joins TRBV6-5 and TRBJ1-5; 9 bases map to TRBD1. CDR1 MNHEY and CDR2 SVGAGI come from the germline V gene. The CDR3 sequence is 14 residues long. The J segment lost 5 bases and the V segment lost 6 bases, leaving 5 bases of the junction unmatched. CDR3 region: CASRTGGRDQPQHF. CDR3 nucleotides: TGTGCCAGCAGAACAGGGGGCCGTGATCAGCCCCAGCATTTT.

The table lists this clone with a count of one. One junction end does not reproduce the germline sequence, and a read error may be involved. The gene calls are TRBV19 and TRBJ1-5; no clear D. Germline V lookup: CDR1 LNHDA, CDR2 SQIVND (reference sequence). This CDR3 has 12 amino acids. CDR3 coding DNA: TGTGCCAGTAGTTCTAGCTATCAGCCCCAGCATTTT. As protein: CASSSSYQPQHF. The whole variable domain, remainder taken from reference TRBV19 and TRBJ1-5, is DGGITQSPKYLFRKEGQNVTLSCEQNLNHDAMYWYRQDPGQGLRLIYYSQIVNDFQKGDIAEGYSVSREKKESFPLTVTSAQKNPTAFYLCASSSSYQPQHFGDGTRLSIL.

The chain combines TRBV5-1 with TRBJ2-2, with 9 bases aligning to TRBD1. The germline CDR1 and CDR2 sequences are SGHRS and YFSETQ. Unmatched junction bases numbered 11, after V lost 7 bases and J lost 7 bases. The CDR3 is 15 residues long. This CDR3 is CASRQTGGAGGELFF. For the CDR3, the DNA is TGCGCCAGCCGACAAACAGGGGGCGCCGGCGGGGAGCTGTTTTTT. The full variable domain, completed using reference TRBV5-1 and TRBJ2-2, is KAGVTQTPRYLIKTRGQQVTLSCSPISGHRSVSWYQQTPGQGLQFLFEYFSETQRNKGNFPGRFSGRQFSNSRSEMNVSTLELGDSALYLCASRQTGGAGGELFFGEGSRLTVL.

The rearrangement links TRBV28 to TRBJ2-3; a weak D match, TRBD2 (5 bases). Looked up from germline, CDR1 is MDHEN and CDR2 is SYDVKM. Trimming shortened V by 1 base and J by 4 bases, and 12 bases separated the two germline ends. The length of the CDR3 is 15 residues. CDR3 loop: CASSLYSESSDTQYF. The CDR3 bases are TGTGCCAGCAGTTTATATAGCGAATCTTCAGATACGCAGTATTTT.

This clone was observed a handful of times. The V call is TRBV27, the J call TRBJ1-1; unclear D gene. The length of the CDR3 is 12 residues. The germline V gene encodes CDR1 MNHEY and CDR2 SMNVEV (reference sequence). V gave up 2 bases and J gave up 7 bases, with 8 bases separating them. The CDR3 sequence is CASSLITGEAFF. The DNA of the CDR3 is TGTGCCAGCAGTTTAATAACGGGTGAAGCTTTCTTT.

This clone has only one observation. In DNA, the CDR3 is TGTGCCAGCGAAGCCAGGGGCCCCCATAGCAATCAGCCCCAGCATTTT. Translation gives CASEARGPHSNQPQHF. The chain carries TRBV6-4 and TRBJ1-5; weak D call: TRBD1 (6 bases). Germline V gene lookup returns CDR1 MRHNA and CDR2 SNTAGT. V was trimmed by 8 bases and J by 0 bases, leaving 17 bases between them. CDR3 length: 16 residues.

The V gene is TRBV7-7, the J gene TRBJ2-5, with TRBD1 matching over 11 bases. Losses at the gene ends were 4 bases for V and 1 base for J; bases not matched to a gene: 5. CDR1 is SSHAT, CDR2 FNYEAQ, per germline (reference sequence). The CDR3 sequence is 16 residues long. CDR3 coding DNA: TGTGCCAGCAGCTCAACCGGGACAGGGGGCCAAGAGACCCAGTACTTC. It yields the protein CASSSTGTGGQETQYF. Supplemented by reference TRBV7-7 and TRBJ2-5, the full variable domain reads GAGVSQSPRYKVTKRGQDVTLRCDPISSHATLYWYQQALGQGPEFLTYFNYEAQPDKSGLPSDRFSAERPEGSISTLTIQRTEQRDSAMYRCASSSTGTGGQETQYFGPGTRLLVL.

The chain carries TRBV2 and TRBJ1-5; tentative D call: TRBD1 (6 bases). Trimming took 4 bases from V and 4 from J, leaving 11 bases between them. In germline, CDR1 is SNHLY, CDR2 FYNNEI. This CDR3 has 14 amino acids. The CDR3 region has the DNA TGTGCCAGCAGTGTCCCACAGGGTAATCAGCCCCAGCATTTT. Protein product: CASSVPQGNQPQHF.

The V gene is TRBV7-2, the J gene TRBJ2-7; 12 nucleotides agree with TRBD2. V gave up 5 bases and J gave up 6 bases; unmatched junction bases: 8. The germline CDR1 and CDR2 sequences are SGHTA and FQGNSA. The CDR3 sequence is 15 residues long. This CDR3 is CASSPPTSGSGEQYF. In DNA form, the CDR3 reads TGTGCCAGCAGCCCCCCGACTAGCGGGAGCGGCGAGCAGTACTTC.

CDR3 coding DNA: TGTGCCACCAAGACACCTCTCACAGATACGCAGTATTTT. This gives the protein CATKTPLTDTQYF. This chain connects TRBV19 to TRBJ2-3, with no clear D. The CDR3 loop spans 13 amino acids. Germline CDR1 LNHDA, CDR2 SQIVND (reference sequence). V gave up 10 bases and J gave up 2 bases, with 13 bases separating them.

V is TRBV10-2 and J is TRBJ1-2; TRBD1 agrees at 9 bases. The J segment lost 7 bases and the V segment lost 5 bases, leaving 14 bases of the junction unmatched. Germline V gives CDR1 WSHSY, CDR2 SAAADI. This CDR3 comprises 16 residues. CDR3 sequence: CASSNLPGQGVRGYTF. The CDR3 nucleotides are TGCGCCAGCAGTAACTTACCGGGACAGGGAGTACGTGGCTACACCTTC.

The V gene is TRBV6-5, the J gene TRBJ2-5, with D tentatively TRBD1 (6 bases). The V and J ends lost 5 bases and 1 base respectively, with 11 bases between them. This CDR3 is built from 14 residues. The germline V gene encodes CDR1 MNHEY and CDR2 SVGAGI. The DNA of the CDR3 is TGTGCCAGCAGTAATACAGGGACCCAAGAGACCCAGTACTTC. Translating gives CASSNTGTQETQYF.

V gene TRBV21-1 combines with J gene TRBJ1-3. TRBV21-1 is reported as a pseudogene. This CDR3 has 17 residues. CDR3 coding DNA: TGTGCCAGCAGCAAAGTACAATTCGGGGGAGCTGGAAACACCATATATTTT. Its translation: CASSKVQFGGAGNTIYF.

This rearrangement joins TRBV5-1 to TRBJ2-2; D is perhaps TRBD2 (6 bases). V was pared by 0 bases and J by 0 bases, with 9 bases between. The CDR3 sequence is 16 residues long. Germline loops: CDR1 SGHRS, CDR2 YFSETQ. CDR3 DNA sequence: TGCGCCAGCAGCTTGGACGGGGAGGCGAACACCGGGGAGCTGTTTTTT. Translated: CASSLDGEANTGELFF.